This paragraph covers one TCR beta chain sequence. Its antigen is as yet unknown. The TCR cDNA carried a universal primer site and UMIs from 5'RACE template switching. TCRdb ran MiXCR on the 5' RACE reads and lists one entry per CDR3 protein. The repertoire holds approximately 550,000 distinct CDR3 sequences, with approximately 13% as singletons. These data are taken from a study of T cells after yellow fever vaccination. Study results and limitations: Re-detected after boosting: most primary clones, 96% of CD4 and about 85% of CD8. Shared CD4/CD8 clonotypes were a small share, likely from convergent recombination. A secondary response was less intense yet reached its peak sooner, at day 5 versus 15.

The V segment lost 0 bases and the J segment 7 bases; nucleotides outside the gene matches: 3. This CDR3 is 14 amino acids long. Per the germline V gene, CDR1 is MGHRA and CDR2 is YSYEKL. This TCR was sampled from a man aged 25 to 40 who received the YFV17D yellow fever vaccine. The V and J genes are TRBV4-1 and TRBJ2-7; the match to TRBD2 covers 10 bases. Sequencing was performed on PBMCs, taken on the day of the yellow fever booster vaccination. The CDR3, as DNA: TGCGCCAGCAGCCAAGATAGCGGGAGGAGGGAGCAGTACTTC. Translated, it gives CASSQDSGRREQYF.